This T cell receptor (beta chain) appears in the sequencing data of a study of blood T cell repertoires in COVID-19. Notes on this clone: An end of the junction does not agree with germline; a read error may underlie this.

Clones were read by immunoSEQ multiplex PCR, and TCRdb kept only the in-frame ones, dropping some. The sample holds under 150,000 clones, around 81% seen once. Per germline, CDR1 MGHRA and CDR2 YSYEKL. The CDR3 has 18 amino acids. This chain joins TRBV4-1 and TRBJ1-5, with TRBD1 matching 8 bases. This TCR was recovered from a woman in her forties or fifties with acute or convalescent COVID-19. The sequenced material came from peripheral blood. The CDR3 coding sequence is TGCGCCAGCAGCCAAGGCGGGACAGGAAGGTTTAGCGATCAGCCCCAGCATTTT. As protein: CASSQGGTGRFSDQPQHF.